This TCR beta chain was retrieved from a study of graft-versus-host responses after intestinal transplantation. Study-wide context: Anti-thymocyte globulin induction preceded about 3 years of tacrolimus and steroid maintenance in all recipients.

The CDR3 consists of 14 residues. With 4 bases clipped from V and 3 bases from J, the junction kept 3 bases outside the gene matches. In germline, CDR1 is SGHRS, CDR2 YFSETQ. The study, taken as a whole, reports: Levels of circulating GvH clones at their peak were associated with early post-transplant HvG declines.

Sequenced by immunoSEQ multiplex PCR; TCRdb stores in-frame clones only, minus some. This table holds about 89,000 clones, 92% found once. As to this clone: Its specificity is not known.

The receptor was derived from a human donor who received an intestinal transplant. The chain uses TRBV5-1 and TRBJ2-1; 8 bases fit TRBD2. The material was unstimulated CD4+ T cells sorted from spleen or lymph node cells, obtained before intestinal transplant. CDR3 sequence: CASSRTSSYNEQFF. In DNA form, the CDR3 reads TGCGCCAGCAGCAGGACTAGCAGCTACAATGAGCAGTTCTTC.